Below, 22 T cell receptor beta chains from the same sample are listed, as sequenced in a study of T cells in Graves' hyperthyroidism and ophthalmopathy. Template material for amplifying TCR beta CDR3 regions consisted of RNA transcripts. Initially, a first-round RT-PCR of the TCR CDR3 employed the HTBI primer set. TCRdb itself ran the multiplex PCR reads through MiXCR, one entry per CDR3 protein. In the table there are about 550,000 distinct CDR3 sequences, under 25% of which are singletons. The sample consisted of blood. These receptors were taken from a man younger than 35 with Graves' hyperthyroidism.

This clonotype was recorded many times. This chain uses TRBV12-3 or TRBV12-4 with TRBJ2-7, with 10 positions matching TRBD1. V shed 4 bases and J 6 bases; nucleotides not matched to a gene: 6. This CDR3 region has 14 residues. Here the CDR3 DNA reads TGTGCCAGCAGTTCGGACAGGGGGGTAAGCGAGCAGTACTTC. Protein product: CASSSDRGVSEQYF.

This clonotype showed up many times. The chain recombines TRBV29-1 with TRBJ1-3, with TRBD1 matching 9 bases. The CDR3 runs to 12 residues. The germline gives CDR1 SQVTM, CDR2 ANQGSEA. The V and J ends lost 7 bases and 8 bases, in that order; junction bases with no gene match: 6. The DNA of the CDR3 is TGCAGCGCTCGGACAGGGGAGGACACCATATATTTT. Translating gives CSARTGEDTIYF.

The chain employs TRBV30 and TRBJ2-7, with D unclear. The CDR3 is 12 amino acids. The germline V gene has CDR1 GTSNPN and CDR2 SVGIG (reference sequence). The germline V and J ends were trimmed by 1 base and 3 bases, with 7 bases remaining between them. CDR3 sequence (DNA): TGTGCCTGGAGTGCGGATTTCTACGAGCAGTACTTC. This encodes CAWSADFYEQYF.

This clonotype was observed many times. This chain uses TRBV5-1 with TRBJ2-2; no reliable D call. Germline V lookup: CDR1 SGHRS, CDR2 YFSETQ. V was pared by 0 bases and J by 4 bases, with 7 bases between. The CDR3 loop spans 14 amino acids. The DNA of the CDR3 is TGCGCCAGCAGCTTGGGCCCCTCCACCGGGGAGCTGTTTTTT. Translating it yields CASSLGPSTGELFF.

Here the CDR3 reads CAWRTGAGTGELFF. The CDR3 DNA sequence: TGTGCCTGGAGGACAGGGGCGGGGACCGGGGAGCTGTTTTTT. The chain uses TRBV30 and TRBJ2-2, with TRBD1 matching 8 bases. Germline CDR1 is GTSNPN and CDR2 is SVGIG (reference sequence). Trimming at V came to 3 bases and at J to 5 bases, leaving 5 bases not matched to a gene. The CDR3 sequence is 14 residues long.

This clonotype has a count of ten or more. The chain is built from TRBV20-1 and TRBJ1-5; tentative D call: TRBD1 (6 bases). Germline V gene lookup returns CDR1 DFQATT and CDR2 SNEGSKA (reference sequence). This CDR3 comprises 14 residues. V was clipped by 0 bases and J by 5 bases, with 11 bases between them. The CDR3 region is CSAREGQGHQPQHF. CDR3 nucleotide sequence: TGCAGTGCTAGAGAAGGCCAGGGGCATCAGCCCCAGCATTTT.

This clonotype was detected many times. V usage is TRBV5-1 and J usage is TRBJ2-7, with D tentatively TRBD2 (6 bases). V was pared by 6 bases and J by 2 bases, with 15 bases between. This CDR3 contains 14 residues. CDR1 and CDR2 from the germline V gene are SGHRS and YFSETQ. The CDR3 spells CASKGGAAPYEQYF. The CDR3 coding sequence is TGCGCCAGCAAAGGAGGGGCGGCCCCCTACGAGCAGTACTTC. The full variable domain, in which reference TRBV5-1 and TRBJ2-7 provide the parts outside the CDR3, is KAGVTQTPRYLIKTRGQQVTLSCSPISGHRSVSWYQQTPGQGLQFLFEYFSETQRNKGNFPGRFSGRQFSNSRSEMNVSTLELGDSALYLCASKGGAAPYEQYFGPGTRLTVT.

This clonotype was picked up a small number of times. The J gene is TRBJ2-5, the V gene TRBV20-1; 8 bases are shared with TRBD1. J was trimmed by 2 bases and V by 0 bases; bases with no gene match: 8. CDR1 is DFQATT, CDR2 SNEGSKA, per germline (reference sequence). The CDR3 extends over 16 amino acids. In nucleotides, the CDR3 is TGCAGTGCTAGAGATAGTGCGACAGGGGATCAAGAGACCCAGTACTTC. It translates to CSARDSATGDQETQYF.

Worth noting for this clonotype: Given the absence of the conserved phenylalanine or tryptophan at the CDR3 end, a read error is likely. This chain joins TRBV6-1 and TRBJ1-2; TRBD1 matches 7 bases. The CDR3 loop spans 15 amino acids. V was pared by 6 bases and J by 3 bases, with 10 bases of the junction left unmatched. The germline gives CDR1 MNHNS, CDR2 SASEGT. CDR3 DNA: TGTGCCAGCAGCTTTCGGACAGGCCCATACTATGGCTACACCGTC. It codes for CASSFRTGPYYGYTV.

The chain carries TRBV11-2 and TRBJ1-1; 8 bases fit TRBD1. The CDR3 extends over 17 amino acids. Looked up from germline, CDR1 is SGHAT and CDR2 is FQNNGV. V lost 5 bases to trimming and J lost 0 bases; unmatched junction nucleotides: 11. The CDR3, as DNA: TGTGCCAGCAGCCCCATACAGGGGGGGGTCATGAACACTGAAGCTTTCTTT. Amino acid sequence: CASSPIQGGVMNTEAFF.

This sequence joins TRBV27 and TRBJ1-2; D remains ambiguous. CDR1 is MNHEY, CDR2 SMNVEV, per germline (reference sequence). The V gene lost 1 base and the J gene lost 6 bases, with 12 bases spanning the gap. The CDR3 covers 14 residues. The CDR3 DNA sequence: TGTGCCAGCAGTTTATTAGGCAGGACGGATGGCTACACCTTC. This gives the protein CASSLLGRTDGYTF.

V is TRBV27 and J is TRBJ1-2; weak D call: TRBD1 (6 bases). V was trimmed by 4 bases and J by 4 bases, leaving 10 bases between them. The CDR3 has 13 residues. In germline, CDR1 is MNHEY, CDR2 SMNVEV (reference sequence). Here the CDR3 reads CASSSTRGYGYTF. CDR3 in DNA: TGTGCCAGCAGTTCAACCAGGGGCTATGGCTACACCTTC.

This clonotype was seen ten or more times. The chain has TRBV6-1 and TRBJ1-5; unclear D gene. The CDR3 spans 14 residues. V was pared by 8 bases and J by 4 bases, with 15 bases between. Germline values: CDR1 MNHNS, CDR2 SASEGT. Written as DNA, the CDR3 is TGTGCCAGCGAAGGCGGAGGCCTTAATCAGCCCCAGCATTTT. The encoded protein is CASEGGGLNQPQHF.

This clonotype was picked up a small number of times. The rearrangement joins TRBV6-1 to TRBJ1-5; D remains ambiguous. V shed 4 bases and J shed 0 bases, with 10 bases lying between them. The CDR3 covers 15 residues. CDR1 and CDR2 from the germline V gene are MNHNS and SASEGT. The CDR3 sequence: CASSAADYSNQPQHF. As DNA, the CDR3 is TGTGCCAGCAGTGCGGCCGACTATAGCAATCAGCCCCAGCATTTT.

The rearrangement links TRBV6-1 to TRBJ1-2; D remains unclear. The CDR3 runs 16 residues. The V gene lost 0 bases and the J gene lost 4 bases, with 15 bases spanning the gap. Germline V gives CDR1 MNHNS, CDR2 SASEGT. The CDR3 loop is CASSEARRQARYGYTF. The DNA of the CDR3 is TGTGCCAGCAGTGAAGCGAGGAGACAAGCTCGCTATGGCTACACCTTC.

This clonotype was counted ten times or more. The V gene is TRBV24-1, the J gene TRBJ1-1; 9 nucleotides match TRBD1. The CDR3 runs 13 residues. The junction had 2 bases not matched to a gene; V was cut back by 4 bases and J by 6 bases. Germline values: CDR1 KGHDR, CDR2 SFDVKD. The CDR3 region is CATSEGQGSEAFF. DNA of the CDR3: TGTGCCACCAGTGAAGGACAGGGGTCTGAAGCTTTCTTT.

V and J are TRBV18 and TRBJ1-2; TRBD1 might be the D (5 bases). CDR1 and CDR2 from the germline V gene are KGHSH and LQKENI. This CDR3 has 16 amino acids. With 3 bases removed from V and 5 bases from J, the gap between germline ends came to 19 bases. CDR3 DNA sequence: TGTGCCAGCTCACCTTGGGCAGGGCTTACTTGGTATGGCTACACCTTC. Its protein is CASSPWAGLTWYGYTF.

V and J are TRBV5-6 and TRBJ2-7; D ambiguous. The V and J ends lost 0 bases and 4 bases respectively, with 14 bases between them. This CDR3 has 15 residues. Germline V lookup: CDR1 SGHDT, CDR2 YYEEEE. The DNA of the CDR3 is TGTGCCAGCAGCTTGGTACACGGAGCCCTTTACGAGCAGTACTTC. This encodes CASSLVHGALYEQYF.

This rearrangement joins TRBV20-1 to TRBJ1-1; D unresolved. The CDR3 extends over 14 amino acids. Trimming pared 1 base from V and 1 base from J, leaving 10 bases between. In germline, CDR1 is DFQATT, CDR2 SNEGSKA (reference sequence). The DNA for the CDR3 is TGCAGTGCTAGAGTAGCAGATAGGAACACTGAAGCTTTCTTT. This translates into CSARVADRNTEAFF.

This clonotype showed up many times. The chain joins TRBV28 to TRBJ1-5; no definite D call. Germline V gene data show CDR1 as MDHEN and CDR2 as SYDVKM. The CDR3 is 13 residues long. Trimming took 7 bases from V and 4 from J, leaving 11 bases between them. CDR3: CASKGSRNQPQHF. The CDR3 bases are TGTGCCAGCAAAGGGTCGAGGAATCAGCCCCAGCATTTT.

This clonotype was seen many times. The chain is built from TRBV5-1 and TRBJ2-7; 9 bases map to TRBD1. The V segment lost 2 bases and the J segment 6 bases; nucleotides outside the gene matches: 6. There are 14 residues in the CDR3. Germline loops: CDR1 SGHRS, CDR2 YFSETQ. CDR3 sequence reads: CASSFPGTGSEQYF. The DNA of the CDR3 is TGCGCCAGCAGCTTTCCCGGGACAGGGTCCGAGCAGTACTTC.

This clonotype was found a few times. V and J are TRBV5-1 and TRBJ2-5; 8 bases fit TRBD1. The V gene's germline CDR1 is SGHRS and CDR2 YFSETQ. The CDR3 consists of 15 residues. The ends lost 0 bases at V and 5 bases at J; junction bases unmatched: 6. The CDR3 region is CASSLVGTGLETQYF. CDR3 DNA sequence: TGCGCCAGCAGCTTGGTCGGGACAGGCTTGGAGACCCAGTACTTC.